These T cell receptor beta chains were read from a single sample in a study of cytomegalovirus exposure and HLA in healthy donors. Using immunoSEQ multiplex PCR, the repertoire was profiled, and TCRdb retains in-frame clones only, with some absent. The sample consists of around 31,000 clones, 62% of them appearing once. Material: PBMCs. The origin of the receptors is a male donor in good health and CMV-seropositive. Each CDR3 is given with its conserved first and last residue. The D gene is left open where the match is weak. Not every row has a clone size; where given, it reads once, few, many or a size class.

j_gene | len | v_gene | d_gene | abundance | CDR3aa | CDR3nt
TRBJ2-3 | 15 | TRBV30 | . | few | CAWSAGGRRTDTQYF | TGTGCCTGGAGTGCGGGCGGGCGCCGCACAGATACGCAGTATTTT
TRBJ2-3 | 16 | TRBV9 | . | . | CASSVGGSPSTDTQYF | TGTGCCAGCAGCGTAGGCGGTTCGCCGAGCACAGATACGCAGTATTTT
TRBJ2-7 | 15 | TRBV5-4 | . | . | CASSWDSRSSYEQYF | TGTGCCAGCAGCTGGGACTCAAGGAGCTCCTACGAGCAGTACTTC
TRBJ1-1 | 14 | TRBV6-5 | . | . | CASSYKGLSPEAFF | TGTGCCAGCAGTTACAAGGGGCTCAGTCCTGAAGCTTTCTTT
TRBJ1-1 | 13 | TRBV5-1 | . | few | CASSFTGNTEAFF | TGCGCCAGCAGCTTTACAGGGAACACTGAAGCTTTCTTT
TRBJ1-1 | 16 | TRBV4-1 | TRBD1 | . | CASRGQGPYENTEAFF | TGCGCCAGCAGGGGACAGGGGCCTTATGAGAACACTGAAGCTTTCTTT
TRBJ2-1 | 12 | TRBV7-2 | TRBD2 | few | CASSPTSYEQFF | TGTGCCAGCAGCCCGACTAGCTATGAGCAGTTCTTC
TRBJ2-2 | 13 | TRBV6-1 | TRBD1 | . | CASTRTGTGELFF | TGTGCCAGCACCCGGACAGGGACCGGGGAGCTGTTTTTT
TRBJ1-4 | 14 | TRBV6-1 | TRBD1 | few | CASGGQGDSEKLFF | TGTGCCAGCGGCGGACAGGGGGATAGTGAAAAACTGTTTTTT
TRBJ1-2 | 14 | TRBV13 | . | few | CASSPQQYNYGYTF | TGTGCCAGCAGCCCACAGCAGTATAACTATGGCTACACCTTC
TRBJ1-4 | 15 | TRBV5-1 | . | once | CASSLDTGQGEKLFF | TGCGCCAGCAGCTTGGATACAGGGCAAGGTGAAAAACTGTTTTTT
TRBJ2-4 | 17 | TRBV7-2 | TRBD2 | . | CASSLDLAGGAKNIQYF | TGTGCCAGCAGCTTAGACCTAGCGGGAGGGGCCAAAAACATTCAGTACTTC
TRBJ1-2 | 15 | TRBV9 | . | . | CASSARTAVARGYTF | TGTGCCAGCAGCGCCCGGACAGCTGTGGCTAGGGGCTACACCTTC
TRBJ1-5 | 12 | TRBV15 | . | . | CATSRRGQPQHF | TGTGCCACCAGCAGACGAGGGCAGCCCCAGCATTTT
TRBJ1-1 | 16 | TRBV18 | . | . | CASSPTGARKHTEAFF | TGTGCCAGCTCACCAACAGGAGCCAGGAAGCACACTGAAGCTTTCTTT
TRBJ2-5 | 15 | TRBV4-1 | TRBD1 | . | CASSHSGTGKETQYF | TGCGCCAGCAGCCATTCCGGGACAGGGAAGGAGACCCAGTACTTC
TRBJ1-2 | 15 | TRBV6-5 | . | . | CASSYSRAGNYGYTF | TGTGCCAGCAGTTACTCGAGGGCCGGAAACTATGGCTACACCTTC
TRBJ1-1 | 14 | TRBV18 | . | . | CASSPDRLNTEAFF | TGTGCCAGCTCACCGGACAGATTGAACACTGAAGCTTTCTTT
TRBJ1-3 | 14 | TRBV29-1 | . | few | CSVGPDSSGNTIYF | TGCAGCGTCGGGCCTGACAGCTCTGGAAACACCATATATTTT
TRBJ1-4 | 15 | TRBV7-9 | . | . | CASSLERAPDEKLFF | TGTGCCAGCAGCTTAGAGCGGGCGCCGGATGAAAAACTGTTTTTT
TRBJ2-7 | 14 | TRBV29-1 | . | . | CSVARALAPYEQYF | TGCAGCGTTGCCCGGGCCTTAGCGCCCTACGAGCAGTACTTC
TRBJ2-5 | 14 | TRBV11-1 | . | . | CASSHRSGQETQYF | TGTGCCAGCAGCCACCGCTCCGGCCAAGAGACCCAGTACTTC
TRBJ1-1 | 14 | TRBV7-9 | . | few | CASSPGGGGTEAFF | TGTGCCAGCAGCCCCGGGGGAGGTGGGACTGAAGCTTTCTTT
TRBJ2-7 | 16 | TRBV6-1 | TRBD1 | . | CASSEDRGTPSYEQYF | TGTGCCAGCAGTGAAGACAGGGGAACCCCGTCCTACGAGCAGTACTTC
TRBJ1-6 | 15 | TRBV5-1 | TRBD1 | many | CASSLSRGDRSPLHF | TGCGCCAGCAGCCTATCCAGGGGGGATCGATCACCCCTCCACTTT
TRBJ2-5 | 11 | TRBV7-6 | . | . | CASSLSETQYF | TGTGCCAGCAGCTTATCTGAGACCCAGTACTTC
TRBJ2-5 | 15 | TRBV5-1 | TRBD2 | . | CASRPSGGAFETQYF | TGCGCCAGCAGACCCAGCGGGGGGGCGTTTGAGACCCAGTACTTC
TRBJ2-5 | 15 | TRBV27 | TRBD2 | . | CASSFCGRRGETQYF | TGTGCCAGCAGTTTCTGCGGGAGGAGAGGGGAGACCCAGTACTTC
TRBJ1-3 | 11 | TRBV20-1 | . | . | CSALLGNTIYF | TGCAGTGCTTTACTTGGAAACACCATATATTTT
TRBJ2-7 | 15 | TRBV30 | TRBD1 | few | CAWSPTGGATYEQYF | TGTGCCTGGAGTCCAACAGGGGGCGCCACCTACGAGCAGTACTTC
TRBJ1-3 | 14 | TRBV7-9 | . | . | CASSSGVGGNTIYF | TGTGCCAGCAGCTCGGGGGTGGGCGGAAACACCATATATTTT
TRBJ2-7 | 17 | TRBV7-3 | TRBD1 | . | CVSSLGTGGRSSYEQYF | TGTGTCAGCAGCCTGGGGACAGGGGGACGAAGCTCCTACGAGCAGTACTTC
TRBJ1-2 | 13 | TRBV29-1 | . | . | CSVNRETGNGYTF | TGCAGCGTTAACAGGGAGACTGGGAATGGCTACACCTTC
TRBJ1-4 | 16 | TRBV2 | TRBD1 | once | CASSPSRQGLGEKLFF | TGTGCCAGCAGTCCAAGCCGACAGGGTCTCGGCGAAAAACTGTTTTTT
TRBJ1-2 | 13 | TRBV29-1 | TRBD1 | . | CSVVTGTGYGYTF | TGCAGCGTTGTCACCGGGACAGGGTATGGCTACACCTTC
TRBJ1-2 | 13 | TRBV29-1 | . | few | CSAGAGQGYGYTF | TGCAGCGCTGGTGCGGGGCAGGGCTATGGCTACACCTTC
TRBJ1-2 | 12 | TRBV19 | . | . | CASSIGQTGPLF | TGTGCCAGTAGTATAGGCCAGACAGGTCCTCTCTTC
TRBJ2-3 | 15 | TRBV7-6 | TRBD1 | . | CASSPRTGRTDTQYF | TGTGCCAGCAGCCCAAGGACAGGGAGAACAGATACGCAGTATTTT
TRBJ2-7 | 16 | TRBV10-3 | TRBD1 | few | CAISVNRDRAPYEQYF | TGTGCCATCAGTGTTAACCGGGACAGGGCCCCCTACGAGCAGTACTTC